Sequencing of this T cell receptor (beta chain) was carried out in a study of cytomegalovirus exposure and HLA in healthy donors. Study-level points and caveats: Cytomegalovirus-associated TCR beta chains were listed, numbering more than 150. Most observed TCR sequences were rare, whereas some public TCRs were detected in many donors.

TCRdb keeps only in-frame clones here, not all; method: immunoSEQ multiplex PCR. The sample contains 100,000 or so clones, about 86% of which appear only once. CDR1 and CDR2 (germline): SGDLS, YYNGEE. The CDR3 length is 16 residues. The trim removed 3 bases at V and 2 bases at J, leaving 8 bases unmatched. Regarding this clone: The antigen is undetermined.

This chain uses TRBV9 with TRBJ2-1, with 7 positions matching TRBD1. The receptor was isolated from a woman under 30 in good health and CMV-seropositive. The sequenced sample was PBMCs. CDR3 coding DNA: TGTGCCAGCAGCGGGCATACAGGGGATGCCTACAATGAGCAGTTCTTC. It translates to CASSGHTGDAYNEQFF.